This T cell receptor (beta chain) was sequenced in a study of T cell repertoires in cytomegalovirus infection. Overall study context: It was the public TCR beta signatures that indicated both CMV infection and matching HLA type.

About this clonotype itself: The antigen is undetermined.

Overall study results and limits: The ex vivo response was dominated by HLA-C-restricted CMV-specific TCR beta clonotypes. Using cumulative public TCR beta family frequency, the authors identified those who carried CMV together with the relevant HLA.

TCRdb passed the reads through MiXCR, listing each CDR3 protein once. The table includes a few hundred thousand distinct CDR3 sequences, just under 40% detected once. The material sequenced was cultured PBMCs, taken from culture after CMV antigen stimulation. This clonotype was sampled from a human donor in good health (CMV status not recorded). Some clones in this sample may be carry-over from other donors' samples.

The CDR3 DNA is TGCAGTGCTAGAGATGGTTGGATCAACCAAGAGACCCAGTACTTC. Protein: CSARDGWINQETQYF. The chain couples TRBV20-1 to TRBJ2-5; D gene ambiguous. Trimming took off 0 bases at V and 0 bases at J, with 11 bases between the two ends. The germline V gene has CDR1 DFQATT and CDR2 SNEGSKA (reference sequence). The CDR3 totals 15 residues.